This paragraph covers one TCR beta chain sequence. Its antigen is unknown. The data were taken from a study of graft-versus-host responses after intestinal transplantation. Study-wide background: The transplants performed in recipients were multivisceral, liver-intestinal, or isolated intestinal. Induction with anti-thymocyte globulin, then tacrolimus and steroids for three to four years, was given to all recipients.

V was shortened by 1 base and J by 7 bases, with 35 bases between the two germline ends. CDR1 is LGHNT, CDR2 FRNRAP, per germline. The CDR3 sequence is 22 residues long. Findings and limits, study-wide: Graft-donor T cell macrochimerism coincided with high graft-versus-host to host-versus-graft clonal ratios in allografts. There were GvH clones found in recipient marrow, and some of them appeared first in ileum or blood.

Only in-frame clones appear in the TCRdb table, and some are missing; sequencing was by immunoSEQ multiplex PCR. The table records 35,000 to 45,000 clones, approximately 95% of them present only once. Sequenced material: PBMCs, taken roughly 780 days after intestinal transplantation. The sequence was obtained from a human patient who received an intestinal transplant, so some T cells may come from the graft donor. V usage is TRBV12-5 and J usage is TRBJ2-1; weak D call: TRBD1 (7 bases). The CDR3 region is CASGLDYLTGTAAGMTRNEQFF. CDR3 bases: TGTGCTAGTGGTTTGGACTATCTCACCGGGACAGCCGCGGGGATGACGCGGAATGAGCAGTTCTTC.